The rows below give T cell receptor beta chains drawn from one sample of a study of post-analysis software for immune sequencing data. TCRdb analysed the PCR reads with MiXCR anew, one entry per CDR3 protein. Here the sample spans about 620,000 distinct CDR3 sequences, around 44% being singletons. The sequenced sample was blood. The receptors derive from a girl aged 5-17 years with multiple sclerosis. The CDR3 runs from the conserved cysteine through the conserved F or W. The D gene is left open where the match is weak. Size is omitted from some rows. Given values are once, few, many or a class for expanded clones.

TRBV6-2/TRBV6-3,TRBJ2-1,few,TRBD1,CASSPRGGRYNEQFF,TGTGCCAGCAGTCCCAGAGGGGGCCGCTACAATGAGCAGTTCTTC
TRBV6-5,TRBJ2-5,-,-,CASSTGIGGKTQYF,TGTGCCAGCAGCACAGGGATAGGGGGGAAGACCCAGTACTTC
TRBV6-1,TRBJ2-7,-,-,CASFRGNYEQYF,TGTGCCTCTTTTCGGGGGAACTACGAGCAGTACTTC
TRBV11-2,TRBJ2-1,-,-,CASSAQGSEQFF,TGTGCCAGCAGCGCGCAGGGAAGTGAGCAGTTCTTC
TRBV29-1,TRBJ2-5,-,TRBD1,CSVNHGTGGGETQYF,TGCAGCGTTAATCACGGGACAGGGGGTGGAGAGACCCAGTACTTC
TRBV4-1,TRBJ2-1,-,TRBD1,CASSQDQGARYNEQFF,TGCGCCAGCAGTCAAGATCAGGGGGCGAGGTACAATGAGCAGTTCTTC
TRBV4-2,TRBJ1-4,-,-,CASSQAKGGVEKLFF,TGTGCCAGCAGCCAAGCGAAGGGGGGGGTTGAAAAACTGTTTTTT
TRBV5-5,TRBJ1-5,-,TRBD1,CASSLIDRDDQPQHF,TGTGCCAGCAGCTTGATTGACAGGGACGATCAGCCCCAGCATTTT
TRBV6-5,TRBJ2-7,-,-,CASSIRVGREQYF,TGTGCCAGCAGTATCCGGGTCGGCCGGGAGCAGTACTTC
TRBV10-3,TRBJ2-5,-,TRBD1,CAISESSWDRDQETQYF,TGTGCCATCAGTGAGTCAAGTTGGGACAGGGACCAAGAGACCCAGTACTTC
TRBV29-1,TRBJ1-5,-,-,CSVGRDTNQPQHF,TGCAGCGTAGGCCGGGACACCAATCAGCCCCAGCATTTT
TRBV9,TRBJ2-1,few,-,CASSVERGEQFF,TGTGCCAGCAGCGTAGAAAGGGGTGAGCAGTTCTTC
TRBV5-6,TRBJ2-1,few,-,CASSLWGYLVNEQFF,TGTGCCAGCAGCTTGTGGGGATATTTAGTCAATGAGCAGTTCTTC
TRBV4-2,TRBJ2-3,once,TRBD1,CASSPGQGRTDTQYF,TGTGCCAGCAGCCCCGGACAGGGGCGCACAGATACGCAGTATTTT
TRBV29-1,TRBJ1-4,-,-,CSSRDAFNEKLFF,TGCAGCTCCCGGGACGCCTTTAATGAAAAACTGTTTTTT
TRBV29-1,TRBJ2-7,few,-,CSVEGWGVTEYEQYF,TGCAGCGTTGAAGGGTGGGGGGTCACAGAGTACGAGCAGTACTTC
TRBV7-9,TRBJ2-1,few,TRBD2,CASSSQRDLYNEQFF,TGTGCCAGCAGCTCCCAGCGGGACCTCTACAATGAGCAGTTCTTC
TRBV29-1,TRBJ2-7,few,-,CSVGLVLRNEQYF,TGCAGCGTTGGACTAGTTCTGCGGAACGAGCAGTACTTC
TRBV20-1,TRBJ2-1,few,TRBD1,CSAYRGWAYNEQFF,TGCAGTGCTTACAGGGGGTGGGCCTACAATGAGCAGTTCTTC
TRBV4-1,TRBJ1-4,-,TRBD1,CASSHRGGNEKLFF,TGCGCCAGCAGCCACAGGGGGGGGAATGAAAAACTGTTTTTT
TRBV7-9,TRBJ2-1,few,TRBD2,CASSENSGGARNEQFF,TGTGCCAGCAGCGAAAATAGCGGGGGGGCTCGGAATGAGCAGTTCTTC
TRBV7-2,TRBJ1-5,-,TRBD1,CANSSGTGYQPQHF,TGTGCCAACAGCTCAGGGACAGGGTATCAGCCCCAGCATTTT
TRBV4-1,TRBJ2-6,-,-,CASQGQGANVLTF,TGCGCCAGCCAGGGGCAGGGAGCCAACGTCCTGACTTTC
TRBV18,TRBJ1-2,few,-,CASPPARQASGYTF,TGTGCCAGCCCACCTGCGCGCCAAGCTAGCGGCTACACCTTC
TRBV6-6,TRBJ1-6,-,-,CASSHTTGSSYNSPLHF,TGTGCCAGCAGTCATACTACGGGGAGCTCCTATAATTCACCCCTCCACTTT
TRBV10-3,TRBJ1-1,-,-,CAISGNTEAFF,TGTGCCATCAGTGGGAACACTGAAGCTTTCTTT
TRBV5-6,TRBJ2-1,-,-,CASSPETVRVHEQFF,TGTGCCAGCAGCCCAGAAACCGTCAGGGTTCATGAGCAGTTCTTC
TRBV5-1,TRBJ2-7,many,-,CASSLGGGTSYEQYF,TGTGCCAGCAGCTTAGGGGGGGGTACGTCCTACGAGCAGTACTTC
TRBV5-1,TRBJ1-4,-,TRBD1,CASSLQGENEKLFF,TGCGCCAGCAGCTTACAGGGGGAAAATGAAAAACTGTTTTTT
TRBV6-1,TRBJ2-7,-,TRBD2,CASSLTSGSNEQYF,TGTGCCAGCAGTTTGACTAGCGGGAGCAACGAGCAGTACTTC
TRBV29-1,TRBJ2-1,few,-,CSVSDLEYGNEQFF,TGCAGCGTCTCGGACTTGGAGTACGGGAATGAGCAGTTCTTC
TRBV9,TRBJ2-4,few,TRBD2,CASSVAPSGKNIQYF,TGTGCCAGCAGCGTGGCCCCTAGCGGCAAAAACATTCAGTACTTC
TRBV20-1,TRBJ1-2,-,TRBD1,CSALDRALDTGLLGYGYTF,TGCAGTGCTTTGGACAGGGCTCTGGATACCGGCTTATTGGGATATGGCTACACCTTC
TRBV10-3,TRBJ2-1,-,-,CAIKPGQGTPEQFF,TGTGCCATCAAACCGGGGCAGGGGACTCCTGAGCAGTTCTTC
TRBV6-6,TRBJ1-2,few,-,CASSSAPANYGYTF,TGTGCCAGTAGTTCCGCTCCAGCTAACTATGGCTACACCTTC
TRBV20-1,TRBJ2-7,-,TRBD2,CSAREGLAVTYEQYF,TGCAGTGCTAGAGAAGGACTAGCGGTAACCTACGAGCAGTACTTC
TRBV5-1,TRBJ2-7,few,-,CASRNQRDSYEQYF,TGCGCCAGCAGAAATCAAAGGGATTCCTACGAGCAGTACTTC
TRBV27,TRBJ2-1,-,-,CASSWGTPYNEQFF,TGTGCCAGCTCTTGGGGGACACCTTACAATGAGCAGTTCTTC
TRBV7-2,TRBJ1-1,-,-,CASSGGQLTEAFF,TGTGCCAGCAGCGGGGGACAACTCACTGAAGCTTTCTTT
TRBV7-6,TRBJ2-1,-,-,CASSLFPREYNEQFF,TGTGCCAGCAGCTTATTCCCCCGGGAGTACAATGAGCAGTTCTTC
TRBV6-1,TRBJ2-7,once,-,CASSRGPGDYEQYF,TGTGCCAGCAGTAGAGGGCCAGGGGACTACGAGCAGTACTTC
TRBV5-1,TRBJ2-1,-,TRBD2,CASSSLAGGSEQFF,TGCGCCAGCAGCTCCCTAGCGGGAGGGTCTGAGCAGTTCTTC
TRBV12-3/TRBV12-4,TRBJ2-3,once,-,CASSPVIADLTDTQYF,TGTGCCAGCAGCCCCGTGATAGCCGACCTAACAGATACGCAGTATTTT
TRBV24-1,TRBJ2-1,-,TRBD2,CATSDSGRTSGSNEQFF,TGTGCCACCAGTGATTCGGGACGGACTAGCGGGAGTAATGAGCAGTTCTTC
TRBV12-3/TRBV12-4,TRBJ2-7,many,TRBD1,CASSFSGTGAYEQYF,TGTGCCAGCAGTTTCTCTGGGACAGGGGCTTACGAGCAGTACTTC
TRBV24-1,TRBJ2-1,-,-,CATSDSGVEQFF,TGTGCCACCAGTGATTCAGGGGTTGAGCAGTTCTTC
TRBV6-4,TRBJ2-1,-,TRBD2,CAGSAGESDEQFF,TGTGCCGGCTCAGCGGGAGAATCCGATGAGCAGTTCTTC
TRBV20-1,TRBJ2-5,-,-,CSVLRRSQETQYF,TGCAGTGTTTTGAGAAGGTCCCAAGAGACCCAGTACTTC
TRBV12-3/TRBV12-4,TRBJ1-5,many,-,CASSPGDQPQHF,TGTGCCAGCAGTCCAGGGGATCAGCCCCAGCATTTT
TRBV5-1,TRBJ2-7,-,-,CASSPTGTLSYEQYF,TGCGCCAGCAGCCCAACCGGGACGTTATCCTACGAGCAGTACTTC
TRBV4-1,TRBJ2-1,-,TRBD2,CASSPLVIAGSHNEQFF,TGCGCCAGCAGCCCCCTTGTGATAGCGGGTTCACACAATGAGCAGTTCTTC
TRBV6-6,TRBJ2-1,-,-,CASSGQGHGYNEQFF,TGTGCCAGCAGTGGGCAAGGACACGGCTACAATGAGCAGTTCTTC
TRBV28,TRBJ2-1,few,-,CASTGGLSYNEQFF,TGTGCCAGCACCGGAGGGCTCTCCTACAATGAGCAGTTCTTC
TRBV5-1,TRBJ2-3,-,-,CASSLGGTSITDTQYF,TGCGCCAGCAGCTTGGGGGGGACCTCTATCACAGATACGCAGTATTTT
TRBV7-3,TRBJ2-5,-,-,CASSLFGGETQYF,TGTGCCAGCAGCTTATTCGGGGGAGAGACCCAGTACTTC